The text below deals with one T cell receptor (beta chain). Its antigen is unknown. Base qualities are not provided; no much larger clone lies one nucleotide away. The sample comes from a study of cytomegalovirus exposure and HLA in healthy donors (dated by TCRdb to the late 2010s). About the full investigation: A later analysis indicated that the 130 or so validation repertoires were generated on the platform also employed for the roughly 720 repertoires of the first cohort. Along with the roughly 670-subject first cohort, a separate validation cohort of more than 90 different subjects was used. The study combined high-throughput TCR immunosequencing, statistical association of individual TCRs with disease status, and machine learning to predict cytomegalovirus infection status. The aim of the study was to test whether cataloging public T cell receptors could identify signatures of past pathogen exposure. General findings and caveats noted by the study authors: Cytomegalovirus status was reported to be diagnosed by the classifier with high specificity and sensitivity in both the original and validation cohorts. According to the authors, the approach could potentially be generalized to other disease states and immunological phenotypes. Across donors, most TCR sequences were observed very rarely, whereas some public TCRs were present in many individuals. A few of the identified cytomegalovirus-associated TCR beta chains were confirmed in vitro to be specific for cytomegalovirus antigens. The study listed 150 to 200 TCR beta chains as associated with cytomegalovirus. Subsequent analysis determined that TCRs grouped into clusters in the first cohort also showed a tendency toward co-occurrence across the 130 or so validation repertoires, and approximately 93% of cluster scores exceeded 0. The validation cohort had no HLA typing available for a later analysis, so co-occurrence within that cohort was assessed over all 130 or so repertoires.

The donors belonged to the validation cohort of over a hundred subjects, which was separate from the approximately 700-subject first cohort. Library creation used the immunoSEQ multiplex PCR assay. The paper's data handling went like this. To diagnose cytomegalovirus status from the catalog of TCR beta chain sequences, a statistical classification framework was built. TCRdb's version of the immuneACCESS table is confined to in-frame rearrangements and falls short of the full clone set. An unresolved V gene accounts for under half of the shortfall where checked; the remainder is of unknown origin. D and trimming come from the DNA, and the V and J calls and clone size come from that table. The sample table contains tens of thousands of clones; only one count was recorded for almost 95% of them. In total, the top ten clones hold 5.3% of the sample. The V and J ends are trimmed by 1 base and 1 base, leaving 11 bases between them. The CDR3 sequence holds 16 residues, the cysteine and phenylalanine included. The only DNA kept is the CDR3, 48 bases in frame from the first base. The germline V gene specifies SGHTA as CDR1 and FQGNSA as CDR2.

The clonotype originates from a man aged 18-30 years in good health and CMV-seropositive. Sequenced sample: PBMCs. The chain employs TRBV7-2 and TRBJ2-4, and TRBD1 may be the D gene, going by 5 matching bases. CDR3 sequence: CASSLGSGLAKNIQYF. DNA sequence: TGTGCCAGCAGCTTAGGTTCAGGGTTGGCCAAAAACATTCAGTACTTC.